These 29 T cell receptor beta chains share one sample of origin, sequenced in a study of shared clonotypes between healthy human individuals. Profiling relied on immunoSEQ multiplex PCR, and the TCRdb table lists in-frame clones only, not all of them. The data show 2,500,000 or so clones, around 94% seen once. Sequencing was done on a sample of naive CD4+ T cells sorted from blood. The sample's subset: CD45RA+ positively selected. The source is a man between 18 and 29 years old in good health.

The J gene is TRBJ2-7, the V gene TRBV6-5; no definite D call. V was pared by 5 bases and J by 2 bases, with 10 bases between. Germline V gives CDR1 MNHEY, CDR2 SVGAGI. The CDR3 spans 13 residues. CDR3 bases: TGTGCCAGCAGTGCCCAATTGGCCTACGAGCAGTACTTC. Translation: CASSAQLAYEQYF.

V and J are TRBV18 and TRBJ1-3; 9 bases map to TRBD1. The CDR3 is 17 amino acids. CDR1 is KGHSH, CDR2 LQKENI, per germline. V lost 4 bases, J lost 0 bases, and 7 bases stayed unmatched. The CDR3, as DNA: TGTGCCAGCTCACAGCTACAGGGGGCTAACTCTGGAAACACCATATATTTT. This gives the protein CASSQLQGANSGNTIYF.

The chain uses TRBV30 and TRBJ2-2; D is uncertain. Germline CDR1 is GTSNPN and CDR2 is SVGIG (reference sequence). V lost 5 bases to trimming and J lost 6 bases, with 22 bases between them. CDR3 length: 16 residues. CDR3 in amino acids: CAWGPVGRLTSGELFF. The CDR3 DNA reads as TGTGCCTGGGGCCCGGTTGGCAGGCTGACCTCCGGGGAGCTGTTTTTT.

This chain joins TRBV7-6 and TRBJ1-5; perhaps TRBD1 as D (5 bases). Trimming stripped 1 base from V and 0 bases from J, with 13 bases between. Germline-derived CDR1 and CDR2 are SGHVS and FNYEAQ. The CDR3 length is 17 residues. CDR3 coding DNA: TGTGCCAGCAGCTTAGGACAGCCCCATAATAGCAATCAGCCCCAGCATTTT. Translating gives CASSLGQPHNSNQPQHF.

This clone occurred once. The chain's CDR3 is CASSVAGGTSGRNYNEQFF. The CDR3 DNA is TGTGCCAGCAGCGTAGCTGGGGGGACTAGCGGGAGAAACTACAATGAGCAGTTCTTC. The chain links TRBV9 to TRBJ2-1; TRBD2 agrees at 14 bases. The CDR3 extends over 19 amino acids. V dropped 0 bases and J dropped 3; count of bases not matched to a gene: 8. CDR1 and CDR2 from the germline V gene are SGDLS and YYNGEE.

CDR3 region: CASSPQSGDYGYTF. The CDR3 DNA follows: TGTGCCAGCTCACCACAGTCAGGGGACTATGGCTACACCTTC. The V call is TRBV18, the J call TRBJ1-2; D is perhaps TRBD1 (6 bases). Germline V lookup: CDR1 KGHSH, CDR2 LQKENI. The CDR3 loop spans 14 amino acids. Trimming stripped 1 base from V and 3 bases from J, with 9 bases between.

Remarks on this clone: The same CDR3 can be traced to other DNA sequences in this sample. V usage is TRBV5-1 and J usage is TRBJ2-3, with 9 bases that match TRBD2. CDR1 and CDR2 from the germline V gene are SGHRS and YFSETQ. The ends lost 0 bases at V and 2 bases at J; junction bases unmatched: 4. This CDR3 contains 16 residues. In DNA form, the CDR3 reads TGCGCCAGCAGCTTGGTCCTAGCGGGATCCACAGATACGCAGTATTTT. It yields the protein CASSLVLAGSTDTQYF.

The chain employs TRBV5-6 and TRBJ1-3; tentative D call: TRBD1 (6 bases). The germline V gene encodes CDR1 SGHDT and CDR2 YYEEEE. Deletions cut 6 bases from V and 3 bases from J, with 19 bases between. CDR3 size: 16 residues. CDR3 coding DNA: TGTGCCAGCAACCTAAGTCGGGGGGCTCGTGGAAACACCATATATTTT. Encoded protein: CASNLSRGARGNTIYF.

The chain links TRBV30 to TRBJ2-2; D may be TRBD2 (5 bases). CDR3 length equals 15 residues. Germline loops: CDR1 GTSNPN, CDR2 SVGIG (reference sequence). Trimming removed 2 bases from V and 6 bases from J, with 16 bases in between. CDR3 sequence reads: CAWSSEGVLSGELFF. CDR3 coding DNA: TGTGCCTGGAGTTCTGAGGGAGTCTTGTCCGGGGAGCTGTTTTTT.

V usage is TRBV18 and J usage is TRBJ2-2; D perhaps matches TRBD1 (6 bases). This CDR3 is built from 15 residues. From germline, CDR1 is KGHSH and CDR2 LQKENI. With 5 bases removed from V and 1 base from J, the gap between germline ends came to 11 bases. CDR3 sequence reads: CASSTDRLNTGELFF. CDR3 in DNA: TGTGCCAGCTCAACCGACAGGTTGAACACCGGGGAGCTGTTTTTT.

The chain links TRBV10-3 to TRBJ2-7; 10 bases are a match to TRBD2. Germline CDR1 reads ENHRY; CDR2 reads SYGVKD. V dropped 10 bases and J dropped 4; count of bases not matched to a gene: 10. This CDR3 region has 14 residues. The CDR3 nucleotides are TGTGCCACCGCTGGACTAGCGGAACATTACGAGCAGTACTTC. Translation: CATAGLAEHYEQYF.

V is TRBV10-1 and J is TRBJ2-7; either TRBD1 or TRBD2 may supply D (5 bases each). Germline V gene sequence: CDR1 WNHNN, CDR2 SYGVQD (reference sequence). The CDR3 sequence is 13 residues long. V shed 3 bases and J shed 6 bases, with 12 bases lying between them. The CDR3 loop is CASSENLGTEQYF. The CDR3 bases are TGCGCCAGCAGTGAAAATCTGGGGACCGAGCAGTACTTC.

The chain is built from TRBV10-1 and TRBJ2-3; 10 bases are shared with TRBD1. V lost 2 bases and J lost 5; bases outside the gene matches: 4. The CDR3 spans 15 residues. CDR1 is WNHNN and CDR2 is SYGVQD in the germline V gene (reference sequence). DNA of the CDR3: TGCGCCAGCAGTGAGAGGGGGACAGGGGAAGATACGCAGTATTTT. This translates into CASSERGTGEDTQYF.

This sequence joins TRBV29-1 and TRBJ2-5, with 10 bases lining up with TRBD1. The germline V gene encodes CDR1 SQVTM and CDR2 ANQGSEA. V shed 4 bases, J shed 2 bases, and the junction held 7 bases outside the gene matches. The CDR3 length is 15 residues. The CDR3 sequence is CSVGRGTGAQETQYF. In DNA form, the CDR3 reads TGCAGCGTTGGGCGGGGGACAGGGGCACAAGAGACCCAGTACTTC.

As regards this clone: The sample holds other DNA sequences that translate to the same CDR3. The CDR3 loop reads CASSLGVNQPQHF. The CDR3, as DNA: TGTGCCAGCAGCTTAGGGGTAAATCAGCCCCAGCATTTT. The rearrangement uses TRBV7-9 and TRBJ1-5; D is unresolved. Germline CDR1 is SEHNR and CDR2 is FQNEAQ (reference sequence). This CDR3 is 13 amino acids long. Trimming took off 1 base at V and 4 bases at J, with 5 bases between the two ends.

The table lists this clone with a count of one. The chain couples TRBV6-1 to TRBJ2-7; TRBD1 matches at 7 bases. V shed 6 bases and J 2 bases; nucleotides not matched to a gene: 10. CDR1 and CDR2 from the germline V gene are MNHNS and SASEGT. The CDR3 consists of 15 residues. CDR3 residues: CASRLVSDRAYEQYF. CDR3 bases: TGTGCCAGCAGGCTAGTGTCTGACAGGGCCTACGAGCAGTACTTC.

The chain is built from TRBV7-9 and TRBJ1-2; 9 positions agree with TRBD1. V dropped 5 bases and J dropped 2; count of bases not matched to a gene: 9. Germline V gene lookup returns CDR1 SEHNR and CDR2 FQNEAQ (reference sequence). This CDR3 is built from 16 residues. CDR3 loop: CASSPRRTGANYGYTF. The CDR3 nucleotides are TGTGCCAGCAGCCCGCGTCGGACAGGGGCCAACTATGGCTACACCTTC.

V and J are TRBV28 and TRBJ1-4; 9 bases map to TRBD1. The junction had 7 bases not matched to a gene; V was cut back by 6 bases and J by 8 bases. This CDR3 region has 14 residues. The germline gives CDR1 MDHEN, CDR2 SYDVKM. CDR3 protein: CASRATGGAEKLFF. The CDR3 DNA sequence: TGTGCCAGCAGGGCGACAGGGGGGGCCGAAAAACTGTTTTTT.

V and J are TRBV11-2 and TRBJ2-4; no firm D call. Germline values: CDR1 SGHAT, CDR2 FQNNGV. The CDR3 has 13 residues. The ends were cut back, 0 bases at V and 4 bases at J, with 4 bases in the middle. The CDR3, as DNA: TGTGCCAGCAGCTTAGATAGGAAAAACATTCAGTACTTC. Its protein product is CASSLDRKNIQYF.

The V gene is TRBV5-8, the J gene TRBJ1-5; the D gene is possibly TRBD1 (6 bases). CDR1 and CDR2 (germline): SGHTS, YDEGEE. Trimming took off 1 base at V and 2 bases at J, with 16 bases between the two ends. The CDR3 is made up of 17 amino acids. The CDR3 protein is CASSLRPRGDGNQPQHF. Written as DNA, the CDR3 is TGTGCCAGCAGCTTGCGTCCCAGGGGAGATGGCAATCAGCCCCAGCATTTT. The full variable domain, with the rest looked up from reference TRBV5-8 and TRBJ1-5, is EAGVTQSPTHLIKTRGQQATLRCSPISGHTSVYWYQQALGLGLQFLLWYDEGEERNRGNFPPRFSGRQFPNYSSELNVNALELEDSALYLCASSLRPRGDGNQPQHFGDGTRLSIL.

The gene calls are TRBV9 and TRBJ2-7, with a tentative D call TRBD2 (6 bases). This CDR3 is built from 14 residues. V was clipped by 3 bases and J by 3 bases, with 13 bases between them. Germline CDR1 SGDLS, CDR2 YYNGEE. The CDR3 protein is CASSGGTGNYEQYF. The DNA for the CDR3 is TGTGCCAGCAGCGGGGGGACTGGAAACTACGAGCAGTACTTC.

A few counts support this clone. The chain has TRBV6-5 and TRBJ1-2; TRBD1 matches 10 bases. CDR3 length: 15 residues. Germline values: CDR1 MNHEY, CDR2 SVGAGI. V shed 2 bases, J shed 4 bases, and the junction held 4 bases outside the gene matches. CDR3 bases: TGTGCCAGCAGTTACACGGACAGGGGGGGCTATGGCTACACCTTC. It yields the protein CASSYTDRGGYGYTF.

The CDR3 coding sequence is TGTGCCAGCAGCATACAAGACCTTCACGAGCAGTACTTC. The encoded protein is CASSIQDLHEQYF. This rearrangement joins TRBV5-4 to TRBJ2-7, with D hard to call. The germline V and J ends were trimmed by 4 bases and 5 bases, with 13 bases remaining between them. The germline V gene has CDR1 SGHNT and CDR2 YYREEE (reference sequence). This CDR3 contains 13 residues.

The chain links TRBV6-6 to TRBJ2-1; maybe TRBD1 (6 bases). The CDR3 consists of 15 residues. Germline CDR1 and CDR2: MNHNY and SVGAGI (reference sequence). Trimming removed 7 bases from V and 0 bases from J, with 13 bases in between. The CDR3 bases are TGTGCCAGCACCCCGACAGGCCTCTCCTACAATGAGCAGTTCTTC. This sequence encodes CASTPTGLSYNEQFF.

The J gene is TRBJ1-3, the V gene TRBV6-1; D call uncertain. Germline-derived CDR1 and CDR2 are MNHNS and SASEGT. This CDR3 spans 17 amino acids. Trimming shortened V by 2 bases and J by 0 bases, and 14 bases separated the two germline ends. The CDR3 nucleotides read TGTGCCAGCAGTGAATCAGGCAGGTTCCGCTCTGGAAACACCATATATTTT. Translating gives CASSESGRFRSGNTIYF.

The V and J genes are TRBV2 and TRBJ2-5; D perhaps matches TRBD1 (6 bases). Germline lookup yields CDR1 SNHLY and CDR2 FYNNEI. This CDR3 is 14 amino acids long. V lost 6 bases and J lost 2, with 13 bases in between. CDR3 residues: CASRPGTQQETQYF. The CDR3 bases are TGTGCCAGCAGGCCCGGGACACAGCAAGAGACCCAGTACTTC.

DNA of the CDR3: TGTGCCAGCAGTTTATTGGACAGCCTCGGAGTTGACAATCAGCCCCAGCATTTT. Its protein is CASSLLDSLGVDNQPQHF. The genes are TRBV28 and TRBJ1-5, with D perhaps TRBD1 (6 bases). Trimming cost V 1 base and J 3 bases, with 19 bases left between them. The CDR3 contains 18 residues. CDR1 is MDHEN, CDR2 SYDVKM, per germline.

This chain connects TRBV7-2 to TRBJ2-5, with 7 bases fitting TRBD1. Trimming took 5 bases from V and 4 from J; bases not matched to a gene: 13. Germline CDR1 is SGHTA and CDR2 is FQGNSA. The length of the CDR3 is 16 residues. CDR3 protein: CASSQRRTGILETQYF. As DNA, the CDR3 is TGTGCCAGCAGCCAGAGGCGGACAGGAATCTTAGAGACCCAGTACTTC. Together with reference TRBV7-2 and TRBJ2-5, the CDR3 gives the full variable domain: GAGVSQSPSNKVTEKGKDVELRCDPISGHTALYWYRQSLGQGLEFLIYFQGNSAPDKSGLPSDRFSAERTGGSVSTLTIQRTQQEDSAVYLCASSQRRTGILETQYFGPGTRLLVL.

A note on this clone: Other DNA sequences within the sample encode an identical CDR3. The gene calls are TRBV28 and TRBJ1-5, with a weak D call TRBD1 (6 bases). The CDR3 length is 12 residues. Germline V lookup: CDR1 MDHEN, CDR2 SYDVKM. Deletions cut 6 bases from V and 6 bases from J, with 9 bases between. The CDR3 DNA reads TGTGCCAGCAGGTTACAGGGTCAGCCCCAGCATTTT. Translation: CASRLQGQPQHF.